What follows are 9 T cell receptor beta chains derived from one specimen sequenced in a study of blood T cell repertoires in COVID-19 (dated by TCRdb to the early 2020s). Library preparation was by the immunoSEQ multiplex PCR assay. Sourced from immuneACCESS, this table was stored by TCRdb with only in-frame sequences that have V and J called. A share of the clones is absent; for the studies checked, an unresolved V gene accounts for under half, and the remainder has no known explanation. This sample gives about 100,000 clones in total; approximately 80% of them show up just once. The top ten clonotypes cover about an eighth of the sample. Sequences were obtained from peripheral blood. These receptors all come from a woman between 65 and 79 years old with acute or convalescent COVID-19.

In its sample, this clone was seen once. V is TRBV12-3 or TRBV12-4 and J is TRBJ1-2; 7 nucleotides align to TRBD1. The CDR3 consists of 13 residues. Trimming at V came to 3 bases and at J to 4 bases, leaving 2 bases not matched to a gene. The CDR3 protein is CASSLTGTYGYTF. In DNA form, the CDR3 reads TGTGCCAGCAGTTTGACAGGGACCTATGGCTACACCTTC.

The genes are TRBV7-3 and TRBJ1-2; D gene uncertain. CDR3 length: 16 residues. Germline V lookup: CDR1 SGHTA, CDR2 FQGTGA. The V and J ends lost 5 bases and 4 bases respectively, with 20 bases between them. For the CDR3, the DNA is TGTGCCAGCAGCCCCGGGGAGTCGTCGCGTATCTATGGCTACACCTTC. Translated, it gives CASSPGESSRIYGYTF.

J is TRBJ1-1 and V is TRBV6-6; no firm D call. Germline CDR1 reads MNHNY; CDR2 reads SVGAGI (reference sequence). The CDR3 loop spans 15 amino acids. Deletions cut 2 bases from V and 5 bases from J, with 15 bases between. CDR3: CASSYRLEAGTEAFF. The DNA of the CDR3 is TGTGCCAGCAGTTACAGGCTCGAAGCGGGTACTGAAGCTTTCTTT.

CDR3 loop: CASSEGRRGRLETQYF. The CDR3, as DNA: TGTGCCAGCAGTGAGGGTCGGAGGGGGCGCCTTGAGACCCAGTACTTC. The chain couples TRBV2 to TRBJ2-5; D might be TRBD1 (7 bases). Trimming shortened V by 3 bases and J by 5 bases, and 19 bases separated the two germline ends. There are 16 residues in the CDR3. Germline values: CDR1 SNHLY, CDR2 FYNNEI.

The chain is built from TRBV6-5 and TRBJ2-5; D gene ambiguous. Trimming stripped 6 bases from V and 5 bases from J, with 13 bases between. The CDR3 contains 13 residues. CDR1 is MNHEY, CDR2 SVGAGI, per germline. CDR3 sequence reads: CASSLPQRETQYF. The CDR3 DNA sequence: TGTGCCAGCAGCCTTCCCCAGAGGGAGACCCAGTACTTC.

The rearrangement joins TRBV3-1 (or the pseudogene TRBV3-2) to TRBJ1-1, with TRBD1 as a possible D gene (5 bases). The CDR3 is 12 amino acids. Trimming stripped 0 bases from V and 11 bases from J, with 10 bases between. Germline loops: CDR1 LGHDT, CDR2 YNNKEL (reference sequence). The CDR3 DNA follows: TGTGCCAGCAGCCAAGAAGGCGGGGCTGCTTTCTTT. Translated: CASSQEGGAAFF.

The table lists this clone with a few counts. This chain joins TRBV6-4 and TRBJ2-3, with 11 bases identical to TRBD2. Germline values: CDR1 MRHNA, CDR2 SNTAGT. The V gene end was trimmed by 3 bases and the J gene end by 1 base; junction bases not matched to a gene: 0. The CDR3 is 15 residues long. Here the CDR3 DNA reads TGTGCCAGCAGTGAGACTAGCGGGGGCACAGATACGCAGTATTTT. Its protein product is CASSETSGGTDTQYF.

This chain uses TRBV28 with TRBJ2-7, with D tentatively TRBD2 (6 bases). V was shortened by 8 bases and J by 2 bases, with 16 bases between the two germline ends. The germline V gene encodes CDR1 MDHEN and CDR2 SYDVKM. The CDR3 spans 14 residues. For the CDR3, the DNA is TGTGCCAGCTGTGACCCCGGGACTCCCTACGAGCAGTACGTC. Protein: CASCDPGTPYEQYV.

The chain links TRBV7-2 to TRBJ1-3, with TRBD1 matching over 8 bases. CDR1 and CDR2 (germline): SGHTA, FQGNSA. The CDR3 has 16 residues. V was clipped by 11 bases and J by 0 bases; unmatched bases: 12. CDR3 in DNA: TGTGCCGTAGGGAGAAGAGGACAGGGCTCTGGAAACACCATATATTTT. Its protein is CAVGRRGQGSGNTIYF.